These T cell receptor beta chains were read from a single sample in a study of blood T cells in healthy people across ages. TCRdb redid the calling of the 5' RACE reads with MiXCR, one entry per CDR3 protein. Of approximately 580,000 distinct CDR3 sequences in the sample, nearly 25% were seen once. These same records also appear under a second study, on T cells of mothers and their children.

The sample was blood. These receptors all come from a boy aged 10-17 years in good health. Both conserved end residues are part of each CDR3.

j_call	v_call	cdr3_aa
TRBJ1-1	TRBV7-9	CASSSSTGRLANTEAFF
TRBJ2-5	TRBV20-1	CSTRDVWAVRGETQYF
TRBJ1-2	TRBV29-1	CSVMTPGQGYGYTF
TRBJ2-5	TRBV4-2	CASSQAGGEETQYF
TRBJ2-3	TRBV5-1	CASSFGTGPADTQYF
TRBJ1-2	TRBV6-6	CASRPNLELNWGEGYTF
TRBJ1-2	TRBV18	CASSPIAGTERIDYGYTF
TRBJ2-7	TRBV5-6	CASSSGQEQYF
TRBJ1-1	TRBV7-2	CASSSVGGGTEAFF
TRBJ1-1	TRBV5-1	CASSREGRNTEAFF
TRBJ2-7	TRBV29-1	CSVTLQTLAEQYF
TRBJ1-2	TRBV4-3	CASSLTGTGGYGYTF
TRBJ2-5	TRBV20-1	CSVSDRETQYF
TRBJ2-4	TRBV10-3	CAISESSGLAKNIQYF
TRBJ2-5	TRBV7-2	CASGGLAGEEETQYF